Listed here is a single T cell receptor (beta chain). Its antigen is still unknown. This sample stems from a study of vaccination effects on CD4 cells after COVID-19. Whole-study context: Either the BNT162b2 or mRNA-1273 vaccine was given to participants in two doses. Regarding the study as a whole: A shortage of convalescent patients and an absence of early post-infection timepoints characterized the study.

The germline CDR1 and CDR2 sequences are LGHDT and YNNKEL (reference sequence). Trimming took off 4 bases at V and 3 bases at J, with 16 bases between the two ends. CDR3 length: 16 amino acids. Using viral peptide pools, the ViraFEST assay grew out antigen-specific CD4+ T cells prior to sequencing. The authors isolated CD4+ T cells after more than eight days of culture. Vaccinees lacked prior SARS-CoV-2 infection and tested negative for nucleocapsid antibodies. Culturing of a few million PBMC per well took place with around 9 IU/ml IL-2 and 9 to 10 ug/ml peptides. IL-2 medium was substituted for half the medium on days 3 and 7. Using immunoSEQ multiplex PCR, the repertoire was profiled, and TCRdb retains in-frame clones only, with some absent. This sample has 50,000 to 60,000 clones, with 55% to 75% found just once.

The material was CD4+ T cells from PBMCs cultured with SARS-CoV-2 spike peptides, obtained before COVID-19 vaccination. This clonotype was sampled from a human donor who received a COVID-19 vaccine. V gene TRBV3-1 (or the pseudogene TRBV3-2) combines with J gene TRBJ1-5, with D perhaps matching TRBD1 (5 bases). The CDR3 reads CASSPGTPAANQPQHF. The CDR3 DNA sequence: TGTGCCAGCAGCCCGGGGACGCCGGCGGCCAATCAGCCCCAGCATTTT.